This T cell receptor beta chain was found in a study of cytomegalovirus exposure and HLA in healthy donors. The PCR employed 60 Vbeta primers together with 13 Jbeta primers. Sequencing used immunoSEQ multiplex PCR; TCRdb keeps in-frame clones, though not all of them. This sample has 130,000 or so clones, with over 65% found just once. Study observations and caveats: A missense DCLRE1C variant was associated with V- and J-gene trimming of TCR beta chains in a later analysis, and an independent cohort replicated the association.

Donors likely had unrecorded immune exposures despite being nominally healthy when sampled. In the case of this clone: Its specificity is not known.

CDR3 size: 15 residues. Germline V gene lookup returns CDR1 MNHEY and CDR2 SMNVEV (reference sequence). Trimming removed 5 bases from V and 2 bases from J; junction bases left unmatched: 8. The sequence derives from a man between 18 and 35 years old in good health and CMV-seronegative. Sequenced input: PBMCs. The J gene is TRBJ2-5, the V gene TRBV27; 7 bases line up with TRBD1. CDR3 loop: CASSIQDRLQETQYF. The CDR3 bases are TGTGCCAGCAGTATCCAGGACAGGCTGCAAGAGACCCAGTACTTC.